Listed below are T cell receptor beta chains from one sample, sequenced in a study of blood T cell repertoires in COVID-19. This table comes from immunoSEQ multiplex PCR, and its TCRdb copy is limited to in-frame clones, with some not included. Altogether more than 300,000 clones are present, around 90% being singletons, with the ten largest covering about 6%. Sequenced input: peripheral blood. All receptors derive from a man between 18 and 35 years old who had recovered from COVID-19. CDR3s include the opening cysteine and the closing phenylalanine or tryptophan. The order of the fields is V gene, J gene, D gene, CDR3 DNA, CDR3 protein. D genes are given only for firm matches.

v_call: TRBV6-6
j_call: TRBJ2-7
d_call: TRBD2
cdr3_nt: TGTGCCAGCACCCGGACTAGCGGGAGCTACGAGCAGTACTTC
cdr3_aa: CASTRTSGSYEQYF

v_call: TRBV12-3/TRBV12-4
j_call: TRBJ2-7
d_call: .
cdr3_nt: TGTGCCAGCAGCCTACTGGGAGTGGAGCAGTACTTC
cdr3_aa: CASSLLGVEQYF

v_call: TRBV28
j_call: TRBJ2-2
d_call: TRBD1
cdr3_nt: TGTGCCAGCAGTTTAACCGAGACAGGGGACCCCGGGGAGCTGTTTTTT
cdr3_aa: CASSLTETGDPGELFF

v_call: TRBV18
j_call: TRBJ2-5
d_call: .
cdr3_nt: TGTGCCAGCTCCCCGACAGTCCAGGAGACCCAGTACTTC
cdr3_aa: CASSPTVQETQYF

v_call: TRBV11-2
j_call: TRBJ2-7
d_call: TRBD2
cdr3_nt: TGTGCCAGCAGCTCCGCTAGCGGGATCTCCTACGAGCAGTACTTC
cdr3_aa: CASSSASGISYEQYF

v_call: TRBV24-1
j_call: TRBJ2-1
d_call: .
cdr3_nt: TGTGCCACCAGTGATTCCAGGGCGACTGAGCAGTTCTTC
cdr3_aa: CATSDSRATEQFF

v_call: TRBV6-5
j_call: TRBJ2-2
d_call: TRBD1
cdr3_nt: TGTGCCAGCAATGGACAGGGAGCCACCGGGGAGCTGTTTTTT
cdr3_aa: CASNGQGATGELFF

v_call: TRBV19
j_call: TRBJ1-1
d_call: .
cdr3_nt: TGTGCCAGTAGTCAGGGCTTGAACACTGAAGCTTTCTTT
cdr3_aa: CASSQGLNTEAFF

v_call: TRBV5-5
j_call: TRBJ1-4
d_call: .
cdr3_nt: TGTGCCAGCAGCTTGGATGGGTGGAGTGATGAAAAACTGTTTTTT
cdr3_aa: CASSLDGWSDEKLFF

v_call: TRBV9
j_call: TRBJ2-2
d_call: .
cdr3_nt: TGTGCCAGCAGCGTAGATGGGGAGACCGGGGAGCTGTTTTTT
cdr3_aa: CASSVDGETGELFF

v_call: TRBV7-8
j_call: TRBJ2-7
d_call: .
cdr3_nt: TGTGCCAGCAGCTTAGGACCTGGGCTAACCTCCTACGAGCAGTACTTC
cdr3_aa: CASSLGPGLTSYEQYF

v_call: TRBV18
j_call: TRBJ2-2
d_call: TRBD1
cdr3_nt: TGTGCCAGCTCACCAACGCCCGGGACAGGAGACACCGGGGAGCTGTTTTTT
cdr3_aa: CASSPTPGTGDTGELFF

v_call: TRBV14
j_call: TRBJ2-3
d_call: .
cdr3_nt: TGTGCCAGCAGCCAAGATCGGGGAGATACGCAGTATTTT
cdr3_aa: CASSQDRGDTQYF

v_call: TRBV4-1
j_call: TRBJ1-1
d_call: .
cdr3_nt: TGCGCCAGCAGCCAAGATTGGGGGGAACCTGAAGCTTTCTTT
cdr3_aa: CASSQDWGEPEAFF